Below, 21 T cell receptor beta chains from the same sample are listed, as sequenced in a study of T-cell reconstitution after alpha-beta-depleted transplantation in children. Preparing the TCRbeta library involved the use of unique molecular identifiers. MiXCR, applied by TCRdb to the PCR reads, yields one record per CDR3 protein. This table has 90,000 to 150,000 distinct CDR3 sequences, 23% appearing once. The sequences come from PBMCs, mostly from graft donor cells, collected 180 days after TCRalphabeta/CD19-depleted stem cell transplant. The receptors were sampled from a male patient under 10 years old who had a stem cell transplant for chronic granulomatous disease, so the T cells may come from the graft donor.

This clonotype came up a few times. The chain links TRBV12-3 or TRBV12-4 to TRBJ2-2, with D perhaps being TRBD1 or TRBD2 (5 bases each). Trimming cost V 4 bases and J 3 bases, with 15 bases left between them. CDR3 length: 16 residues. The CDR3 DNA sequence: TGTGCCAGCAGTTACGGACTGGGGGTCGACACCGGGGAGCTGTTTTTT. Its protein is CASSYGLGVDTGELFF.

This clonotype was seen once. V is TRBV5-1 and J is TRBJ1-4; no firm D call. The V gene lost 0 bases and the J gene lost 3 bases, with 6 bases spanning the gap. Per germline, CDR1 SGHRS and CDR2 YFSETQ. This CDR3 spans 14 amino acids. CDR3 loop: CASSLVQPNEKLFF. The CDR3 DNA sequence: TGCGCCAGCAGCTTGGTACAGCCTAATGAAAAACTGTTTTTT.

A few counts support this clonotype. The chain couples TRBV6-5 to TRBJ2-7, with 9 nucleotides matching TRBD1. Per the germline V gene, CDR1 is MNHEY and CDR2 is SVGAGI. This CDR3 region has 16 residues. V lost 5 bases to trimming and J lost 0 bases; unmatched junction nucleotides: 8. The CDR3 protein is CASSKQDRGSSYEQYF. CDR3 nucleotides: TGTGCCAGCAGTAAACAAGACAGGGGGAGCTCCTACGAGCAGTACTTC.

In this sample, this clonotype turned up a few times. A much larger clone lies one base from this, so it may be a read error. The chain couples TRBV15 to TRBJ2-7; TRBD1 might be the D (5 bases). The V end was cut by 1 base, the J end by 4 bases, with 14 bases between. CDR3 length equals 15 residues. The germline V gene has CDR1 LNHNV and CDR2 YYDKDF (reference sequence). CDR3 sequence reads: CATSRVPQGAYEQYF. CDR3 coding DNA: TGTGCCACCAGCAGAGTACCCCAGGGTGCGTACGAGCAGTACTTC.

Ten or more counts support this clonotype. The chain joins TRBV20-1 to TRBJ2-7; TRBD1 or TRBD2 may be the D gene (5 bases each). The CDR3 spans 14 residues. Germline V gene data show CDR1 as DFQATT and CDR2 as SNEGSKA (reference sequence). Trimming shortened V by 4 bases and J by 0 bases, and 13 bases separated the two germline ends. CDR3 DNA sequence: TGCAGTGCTATATCGGGGCTTAGCTCCTACGAGCAGTACTTC. It translates to CSAISGLSSYEQYF.

This clonotype was counted at least ten times. The CDR3 protein is CASLAGTGEYEQYF. In DNA, the CDR3 is TGTGCCAGCTTGGCCGGGACAGGGGAATACGAGCAGTACTTC. V usage is TRBV7-8 and J usage is TRBJ2-7, with 10 bases that match TRBD1. CDR1 SGHVS and CDR2 FQNEAQ come from the germline V gene. The CDR3 has 14 residues. The J segment lost 4 bases and the V segment lost 8 bases, leaving 8 bases of the junction unmatched. Drawing the rest from reference TRBV7-8 and TRBJ2-7, the complete variable domain is GAGVSQSPRYKVAKRGQDVALRCDPISGHVSLFWYQQALGQGPEFLTYFQNEAQLDKSGLPSDRFFAERPEGSVSTLKIQRTQQEDSAVYLCASLAGTGEYEQYFGPGTRLTVT.

J is TRBJ2-7 and V is TRBV12-3 or TRBV12-4; D is ambiguous. V was pared by 6 bases and J by 5 bases, with 14 bases between. The CDR3 covers 13 residues. In DNA form, the CDR3 reads TGTGCCAGCAGCTCTCGTATCCTGGACGAGCAGTACTTC. Protein sequence: CASSSRILDEQYF.

The chain uses TRBV27 and TRBJ2-4, with D unresolved. The CDR3 runs to 12 residues. Trimming shortened V by 8 bases and J by 9 bases, and 14 bases separated the two germline ends. CDR1 and CDR2 (germline): MNHEY, SMNVEV (reference sequence). In DNA, the CDR3 is TGTGCCAGCTCCCCGGCCTGGGGCATTCAGTACTTC. Its protein product is CASSPAWGIQYF.

This clonotype was seen ten or more times. V and J are TRBV7-9 and TRBJ2-2; D gene ambiguous. Germline V gene sequence: CDR1 SEHNR, CDR2 FQNEAQ (reference sequence). This CDR3 has 15 amino acids. Trimming removed 5 bases from V and 0 bases from J, with 10 bases in between. The chain's CDR3 is CASSPIIANTGELFF. Written as DNA, the CDR3 is TGTGCCAGCAGCCCTATTATAGCGAACACCGGGGAGCTGTTTTTT.

This clonotype was observed many times. The V and J genes are TRBV12-3 or TRBV12-4 and TRBJ1-5, with 11 bases identical to TRBD1. V lost 6 bases to trimming and J lost 6 bases; unmatched junction nucleotides: 7. The CDR3 is 15 amino acids. The DNA for the CDR3 is TGTGCCAGCAGCCTCGGGACAGGGGGAGCTCAGCCCCAGCATTTT. Translating it yields CASSLGTGGAQPQHF.

The sample holds many counts of this clonotype. The chain couples TRBV29-1 to TRBJ2-2; D call uncertain. V was pared by 3 bases and J by 7 bases, with 9 bases between. The V gene's germline CDR1 is SQVTM and CDR2 ANQGSEA. The CDR3 covers 12 residues. CDR3 nucleotide sequence: TGCAGCGTTGATTTGTTCGGCGGGGAGCTGTTTTTT. Encoded protein: CSVDLFGGELFF.

This clonotype was counted at least ten times. The V gene is TRBV27, the J gene TRBJ2-7; D unresolved. Trimming cost V 6 bases and J 4 bases, with 10 bases left between them. Germline V gene data show CDR1 as MNHEY and CDR2 as SMNVEV (reference sequence). CDR3 length: 12 residues. CDR3 DNA: TGTGCCAGCAGCTCAGGACGTTACGAGCAGTACTTC. Residues: CASSSGRYEQYF.

This clonotype has more than one count but fewer than ten. V is TRBV5-1 and J is TRBJ1-2, with 11 bases lining up with TRBD1. V lost 0 bases and J lost 4; bases outside the gene matches: 5. The CDR3 covers 16 residues. Germline assignment: CDR1 SGHRS and CDR2 YFSETQ. The chain's CDR3 is CASSLGGQGASYGYTF. The CDR3 coding sequence is TGCGCCAGCAGCTTGGGAGGACAGGGGGCGAGCTATGGCTACACCTTC.

The chain recombines TRBV30 with TRBJ2-4, with D tentatively TRBD1 (5 bases). Germline-derived CDR1 and CDR2 are GTSNPN and SVGIG (reference sequence). The CDR3 loop spans 14 amino acids. Trimming took 0 bases from V and 9 from J, leaving 15 bases between them. CDR3 DNA: TGTGCCTGGAGTGTATGGCAGGGTGGGGTCATTCAGTACTTC. As protein: CAWSVWQGGVIQYF.

This rearrangement joins TRBV5-8 to TRBJ2-4, with a possible D match to TRBD2 (5 bases). The CDR3 sequence is 15 residues long. V was shortened by 1 base and J by 2 bases, with 10 bases between the two germline ends. The germline V gene encodes CDR1 SGHTS and CDR2 YDEGEE. The CDR3: CASSLLSGTKNIQYF. The CDR3, as DNA: TGTGCCAGCAGCTTGTTATCGGGGACCAAAAACATTCAGTACTTC.

V is TRBV29-1 and J is TRBJ1-1; 12 nucleotides agree with TRBD1. The CDR3 has 14 amino acids. The germline V gene encodes CDR1 SQVTM and CDR2 ANQGSEA. The ends lost 3 bases at V and 4 bases at J; junction bases unmatched: 3. CDR3 sequence reads: CSVEGQGAFTEAFF. CDR3 nucleotide sequence: TGCAGCGTTGAGGGACAGGGGGCGTTCACTGAAGCTTTCTTT.

This clonotype was seen many times. The V call is TRBV6-5, the J call TRBJ1-1; no firm D call. CDR1 and CDR2 from the germline V gene are MNHEY and SVGAGI. The CDR3 has 14 residues. V was pared by 0 bases and J by 5 bases, with 10 bases between. DNA of the CDR3: TGTGCCAGCAGTTACTCGTGGGGTGGGACTGAAGCTTTCTTT. This codes for CASSYSWGGTEAFF.

This clonotype was seen ten or more times. The chain is built from TRBV29-1 and TRBJ1-1, with D uncertain. This CDR3 spans 13 amino acids. V was pared by 7 bases and J by 2 bases, with 14 bases between. The germline V gene encodes CDR1 SQVTM and CDR2 ANQGSEA. This chain's CDR3 is CSAVRPGNTEAFF. Written as DNA, the CDR3 is TGCAGCGCCGTCCGGCCGGGAAACACTGAAGCTTTCTTT. The entire variable domain, with the rest obtained from reference TRBV29-1 and TRBJ1-1, is as follows: SAVISQKPSRDICQRGTSLTIQCQVDSQVTMMFWYRQQPGQSLTLIATANQGSEATYESGFVIDKFPISRPNLTFSTLTVSNMSPEDSSIYLCSAVRPGNTEAFFGQGTRLTVV.

This clonotype occurred a few times. The J gene is TRBJ2-7, the V gene TRBV5-1; D gene ambiguous. This CDR3 region has 15 residues. CDR1 is SGHRS and CDR2 is YFSETQ in the germline V gene. Trimming removed 0 bases at V and 5 bases at J, with 15 bases between. In DNA, the CDR3 is TGCGCCAGCAGCTTGGTTTACTTTGGGAAGGACGAGCAGTACTTC. Its translation: CASSLVYFGKDEQYF.

Many counts were recorded for this clonotype. The chain uses TRBV5-1 and TRBJ2-7; D unresolved. The germline V gene has CDR1 SGHRS and CDR2 YFSETQ. The CDR3 covers 15 residues. V lost 0 bases to trimming and J lost 4 bases, with 14 bases between them. DNA of the CDR3: TGCGCCAGCAGCTTGGCCTTAGTAGTCGGATACGAGCAGTACTTC. Translated: CASSLALVVGYEQYF.

V gene TRBV12-3 or TRBV12-4 combines with J gene TRBJ2-7; D gene uncertain. This CDR3 region has 12 residues. V was clipped by 7 bases and J by 3 bases, with 10 bases between them. The CDR3 coding sequence is TGTGCCAGCATCGGAGATGGCTACGAGCAGTACTTC. Translated, it gives CASIGDGYEQYF.